A single sample gave rise to the 19 T cell receptor beta chains below, sequenced in a study of CD8+ T cells in alopecia areata. RNA was extracted and reverse transcribed into cDNA as the sequencing template. Sequencing was performed with immunoSEQ multiplex PCR; in TCRdb, only in-frame clones are kept and a portion is missing. The data contain 150,000 to 200,000 clones, about 63% of them singletons. The material was CD4+ T cells sorted from blood, obtained at week 0. These receptors all come from a human donor with alopecia areata.

The chain is built from TRBV2 and TRBJ1-5; the match to TRBD1 covers 7 bases. Germline CDR1 SNHLY, CDR2 FYNNEI. This CDR3 spans 14 amino acids. Trimming removed 4 bases from V and 2 bases from J; junction bases left unmatched: 2. The CDR3 nucleotides are TGTGCCAGCAGTGGACAGGGACGCAATCAGCCCCAGCATTTT. This translates into CASSGQGRNQPQHF.

A few counts support this clone. The CDR3 loop is CSACQGSNTEAFF. DNA for the CDR3: TGCAGCGCTTGCCAGGGGTCGAACACTGAAGCTTTCTTT. V is TRBV29-1 and J is TRBJ1-1; perhaps TRBD1 as D (6 bases). Germline lookup yields CDR1 SQVTM and CDR2 ANQGSEA. V lost 7 bases and J 1 base, leaving 13 bases between the germline ends. CDR3 length: 13 amino acids.

This rearrangement joins TRBV4-1 to TRBJ2-3, with D maybe TRBD2 (6 bases). V was trimmed by 0 bases and J by 4 bases, leaving 8 bases between them. CDR1 and CDR2 from the germline V gene are MGHRA and YSYEKL. The CDR3 runs to 14 residues. The CDR3 protein is CASSQEGTPDTQYF. CDR3 sequence (DNA): TGCGCCAGCAGCCAAGAAGGGACTCCAGATACGCAGTATTTT.

V and J are TRBV19 and TRBJ1-1; 9 bases agree with TRBD1. V trimming: 5 bases; J trimming: 3 bases; junction bases outside the gene matches: 16. The CDR3 loop spans 18 amino acids. In germline, CDR1 is LNHDA, CDR2 SQIVND (reference sequence). CDR3 protein: CASSDPLSGTGKDTEAFF. The CDR3 nucleotides read TGTGCCAGTAGTGACCCCTTATCCGGGACAGGGAAAGACACTGAAGCTTTCTTT.

This clone came up once. This chain uses TRBV29-1 with TRBJ2-7, with D unclear. V lost 7 bases and J 3 bases, leaving 7 bases between the germline ends. Germline V gene lookup returns CDR1 SQVTM and CDR2 ANQGSEA. This CDR3 has 10 amino acids. Written as DNA, the CDR3 is TGCAGCGGTCCCGGCTACGAGCAGTACTTC. Its translation is CSGPGYEQYF.

This rearrangement joins TRBV11-2 to TRBJ2-2, with a possible D match to TRBD2 (6 bases). The CDR3 contains 14 residues. Trimming took 5 bases from V and 2 from J, leaving 9 bases between them. From germline, CDR1 is SGHAT and CDR2 FQNNGV. The CDR3 spells CASSRGRNTGELFF. The CDR3 region has the DNA TGTGCCAGCAGCCGGGGGAGAAACACCGGGGAGCTGTTTTTT.

This clone has more than one count but fewer than ten. The V gene is TRBV27, the J gene TRBJ2-6, with 11 bases lining up with TRBD1. The trim removed 2 bases at V and 2 bases at J, leaving 2 bases unmatched. The length of the CDR3 is 17 residues. In germline, CDR1 is MNHEY, CDR2 SMNVEV (reference sequence). CDR3 amino acids: CASSLRTGGAGANVLTF. The DNA for the CDR3 is TGTGCCAGCAGTTTACGGACAGGGGGCGCTGGGGCCAACGTCCTGACTTTC.

The chain employs TRBV5-1 and TRBJ2-5; D might be TRBD2 (6 bases). Per the germline V gene, CDR1 is SGHRS and CDR2 is YFSETQ. This CDR3 contains 14 residues. V shed 3 bases and J shed 5 bases, with 14 bases lying between them. CDR3 DNA: TGCGCCAGCAGCTCGGGACTTTTGGGGGAGACCCAGTACTTC. Residues: CASSSGLLGETQYF.

The J gene is TRBJ1-1, the V gene TRBV2; 7 nucleotides match TRBD1. V lost 5 bases, J lost 6 bases, and 12 bases stayed unmatched. Looked up from germline, CDR1 is SNHLY and CDR2 is FYNNEI. The CDR3 has 15 residues. CDR3: CASSPNPTGIAEAFF. CDR3 sequence (DNA): TGTGCCAGCAGTCCTAATCCGACAGGGATCGCTGAAGCTTTCTTT.

The chain employs TRBV11-2 and TRBJ2-4; D uncertain. Trimming shortened V by 5 bases and J by 1 base, and 15 bases separated the two germline ends. CDR1 is SGHAT, CDR2 FQNNGV, per germline. The CDR3 is made up of 16 amino acids. CDR3 region: CASSLQSLTAKNIQYF. The CDR3 coding sequence is TGTGCCAGCAGCCTTCAAAGCCTTACGGCCAAAAACATTCAGTACTTC.

This chain joins TRBV9 and TRBJ2-2; 13 bases agree with TRBD2. Germline V gives CDR1 SGDLS, CDR2 YYNGEE. The CDR3 sequence is 16 residues long. J lost 5 bases, V lost 3 bases, and 4 bases had no gene match. The CDR3 is CASSAGTSGDTGELFF. CDR3 DNA sequence: TGTGCCAGCAGCGCCGGGACTAGCGGGGATACCGGGGAGCTGTTTTTT.

The chain couples TRBV29-1 to TRBJ1-1; D unclear. V lost 4 bases to trimming and J lost 8 bases, with 11 bases between them. Germline loops: CDR1 SQVTM, CDR2 ANQGSEA. This CDR3 is 11 amino acids long. Here the CDR3 DNA reads TGCAGCGTTGGGTGGGCAGGAGAAGCTTTCTTT. It specifies CSVGWAGEAFF.

This clone turned up a few times. This rearrangement joins TRBV29-1 to TRBJ2-3; TRBD2 agrees at 9 bases. V gave up 6 bases and J gave up 2 bases; unmatched junction bases: 6. The CDR3 is 14 amino acids. Germline-derived CDR1 and CDR2 are SQVTM and ANQGSEA. The CDR3 protein is CSVVSGGTTDTQYF. CDR3 nucleotide sequence: TGCAGCGTCGTTAGCGGGGGTACCACAGATACGCAGTATTTT.

There are a few counts of this clone. V usage is TRBV6-1 and J usage is TRBJ2-1; a possible D gene is TRBD2 (6 bases). Trimming removed 0 bases at V and 11 bases at J, with 11 bases between. This CDR3 has 13 residues. Germline V gene lookup returns CDR1 MNHNS and CDR2 SASEGT. CDR3 sequence: CASSEARGEKQFF. DNA for the CDR3: TGTGCCAGCAGTGAAGCGCGGGGCGAGAAGCAGTTCTTC.

The chain is built from TRBV29-1 and TRBJ2-1; TRBD2 aligns across 11 bases. The V gene end was trimmed by 7 bases and the J gene end by 6 bases; junction bases not matched to a gene: 8. The CDR3 contains 14 residues. Looked up from germline, CDR1 is SQVTM and CDR2 is ANQGSEA. As DNA, the CDR3 is TGCAGCGCATCCTCTAGCGGGGGGCTCAATGAGCAGTTCTTC. Its translation is CSASSSGGLNEQFF.

In this sample, this clone turned up a few times. The rearrangement joins TRBV29-1 to TRBJ1-6, with 9 bases matching TRBD1. V trimming: 5 bases; J trimming: 7 bases; junction bases outside the gene matches: 6. Per the germline V gene, CDR1 is SQVTM and CDR2 is ANQGSEA. CDR3 length: 14 amino acids. This CDR3 is CSVLTGGGNSPLHF. The CDR3 region has the DNA TGCAGCGTTTTGACAGGGGGTGGGAATTCACCCCTCCACTTT.

V and J are TRBV27 and TRBJ1-2, with 9 bases aligning to TRBD1. This CDR3 has 14 amino acids. Germline V gives CDR1 MNHEY, CDR2 SMNVEV (reference sequence). Trimming removed 6 bases from V and 10 bases from J; junction bases left unmatched: 12. The CDR3 sequence: CASSSLRDREDYTF. The CDR3 DNA sequence: TGTGCCAGCAGCTCTCTCCGGGACAGGGAGGACTACACCTTC.

This clone was detected a few times. The V and J genes are TRBV28 and TRBJ1-1, with D perhaps matching TRBD1 (5 bases). Germline-derived CDR1 and CDR2 are MDHEN and SYDVKM. CDR3 size: 12 residues. The V end was cut by 5 bases, the J end by 4 bases, with 8 bases between. CDR3 DNA: TGTGCCAGCAGTATGACAGTCACTGAAGCTTTCTTT. Residues: CASSMTVTEAFF.

The chain recombines TRBV6-1 with TRBJ1-2; D not certain. Germline V lookup: CDR1 MNHNS, CDR2 SASEGT. The CDR3 loop spans 15 amino acids. The ends were cut back, 6 bases at V and 3 bases at J, with 17 bases in the middle. CDR3 in amino acids: CASSYQLDGYYGYTF. Written as DNA, the CDR3 is TGTGCCAGCAGCTACCAACTTGACGGATACTATGGCTACACCTTC.